Sequencing of this T cell receptor beta chain was carried out in a study of T cell responses to AZD1222 COVID-19 vaccine. Findings of the study overall: Clonal diversity was possibly underestimated, and the donors were mostly white British, with more females. There were vaccine-associated CD4 TCRs across spike, dominant at 160-218 and 743-854.

Trimming left V 6 bases short and J 8 bases short, with 19 bases between. Germline-derived CDR1 and CDR2 are MNHNY and SVGAGI (reference sequence). The CDR3 contains 15 residues. A note on this clone: Its target is unknown.

Assay used: immunoSEQ multiplex PCR; TCRdb lists only in-frame clones, some missing. The data contain about 140,000 clones, roughly 92% of them singletons. The receptor comes from an adult who received the AZD1222 COVID-19 vaccine. This material consisted of peripheral blood, taken 28 days after the second AZD1222 dose. The chain joins TRBV6-6 to TRBJ1-4, with a weak D call TRBD1 (5 bases). The CDR3 DNA sequence: TGTGCCAGCAGGGGGGTGGATGGAAGGAGGGAAAAACTGTTTTTT. Its protein product is CASRGVDGRREKLFF.